This is a list of T cell receptor beta chains from one sample in a study of CD8 T cells in Susac syndrome. TCRdb recomputed calls from the immunoSEQ multiplex PCR reads with MiXCR, one row per CDR3 protein. The sample records some 300,000 distinct CDR3 sequences, around nine tenths being singletons. The specimen sequenced was CD8+ T cells from PBMCs. The source of these receptors is a human donor with multiple sclerosis. Both conserved end residues are part of each CDR3. Fields, in order: V gene, D gene, clone size, J gene, CDR3 DNA, CDR3 protein. A D gene is named only where the DNA matches it firmly. Not every row has a clone size; where given, it reads once, few, many or a size class.

v_gene: TRBV20-1
d_gene: .
abundance: .
j_gene: TRBJ2-7
CDR3nt: TGCAGTGCTACCAAGGACGGGCCGGAGCAGTACTTC
CDR3aa: CSATKDGPEQYF

v_gene: TRBV4-3
d_gene: .
abundance: .
j_gene: TRBJ2-5
CDR3nt: TGCGCCAGCAGCCAAGTGCTTGAGGTCGGACATGGGGAGACCCAGTACTTC
CDR3aa: CASSQVLEVGHGETQYF

v_gene: TRBV27
d_gene: TRBD1
abundance: .
j_gene: TRBJ1-2
CDR3nt: TGTGCCAGCAGATTGGGACAGCAGTATGGCTACACCTTC
CDR3aa: CASRLGQQYGYTF

v_gene: TRBV20-1
d_gene: TRBD2
abundance: .
j_gene: TRBJ2-3
CDR3nt: TGCAGTGCTAGGAGACTAGCGGTAGGGGATACGCAGTATTTT
CDR3aa: CSARRLAVGDTQYF

v_gene: TRBV24-1
d_gene: .
abundance: .
j_gene: TRBJ2-1
CDR3nt: TGTGCCACCAGTGATTCGGGGCCCGAGCAGTTCTTC
CDR3aa: CATSDSGPEQFF

v_gene: TRBV5-4
d_gene: TRBD1
abundance: .
j_gene: TRBJ1-2
CDR3nt: TGTGCCAGCAGCTCTATACTTACAGGGGGCCTTGGCTACACCTTC
CDR3aa: CASSSILTGGLGYTF

v_gene: TRBV19
d_gene: .
abundance: once
j_gene: TRBJ1-2
CDR3nt: TGTGCCAGTAGTATAGATCGGGGCAGCTATGGCTACACCTTC
CDR3aa: CASSIDRGSYGYTF

v_gene: TRBV20-1
d_gene: TRBD2
abundance: .
j_gene: TRBJ2-7
CDR3nt: TGCAGTGCTAAACACCCCGGGGTAGCGGGAAAGGGCGAGCAGTACTTC
CDR3aa: CSAKHPGVAGKGEQYF

v_gene: TRBV30
d_gene: .
abundance: .
j_gene: TRBJ1-3
CDR3nt: TGTGCCTGGAGTGTATCGGGGGGCACTGGAAACACCATATATTTT
CDR3aa: CAWSVSGGTGNTIYF

v_gene: TRBV24-1
d_gene: TRBD1
abundance: .
j_gene: TRBJ1-5
CDR3nt: TGTGCCACCAGCGAAGGGACAGGGGGGGTATATAGCAATCAGCCCCAGCATTTT
CDR3aa: CATSEGTGGVYSNQPQHF

v_gene: TRBV9
d_gene: .
abundance: few
j_gene: TRBJ2-7
CDR3nt: TGTGCCAGCAGCGGCGACAGACCCTACGAGCAGTACTTC
CDR3aa: CASSGDRPYEQYF

v_gene: TRBV20-1
d_gene: TRBD1
abundance: .
j_gene: TRBJ2-7
CDR3nt: TGCAGTGCTCCGGGACAGTTAACCTACGAGCAGTACTTC
CDR3aa: CSAPGQLTYEQYF

v_gene: TRBV27
d_gene: .
abundance: .
j_gene: TRBJ2-7
CDR3nt: TGTGCCAGCAGTCAAAAGACAGCTACTCCCTACGAGCAGTACTTC
CDR3aa: CASSQKTATPYEQYF

v_gene: TRBV30
d_gene: .
abundance: .
j_gene: TRBJ2-7
CDR3nt: TGTGCCTGGAGTCTCCGACCGGGCTACGAGCAGTACTTC
CDR3aa: CAWSLRPGYEQYF

v_gene: TRBV6-2/TRBV6-3
d_gene: .
abundance: .
j_gene: TRBJ2-7
CDR3nt: TGTGCCACGCAATCGTTCGGGTCGGGGAGTAAACAGTACTTC
CDR3aa: CATQSFGSGSKQYF

v_gene: TRBV20-1
d_gene: .
abundance: .
j_gene: TRBJ2-2
CDR3nt: TGCAGTGCTCCCGGAGTAAACACCGGGGAGCTGTTTTTT
CDR3aa: CSAPGVNTGELFF

v_gene: TRBV6-5
d_gene: .
abundance: .
j_gene: TRBJ2-2
CDR3nt: TGTGCCAGCAGTGGACAGAACACCGGGGAGCTGTTTTTT
CDR3aa: CASSGQNTGELFF